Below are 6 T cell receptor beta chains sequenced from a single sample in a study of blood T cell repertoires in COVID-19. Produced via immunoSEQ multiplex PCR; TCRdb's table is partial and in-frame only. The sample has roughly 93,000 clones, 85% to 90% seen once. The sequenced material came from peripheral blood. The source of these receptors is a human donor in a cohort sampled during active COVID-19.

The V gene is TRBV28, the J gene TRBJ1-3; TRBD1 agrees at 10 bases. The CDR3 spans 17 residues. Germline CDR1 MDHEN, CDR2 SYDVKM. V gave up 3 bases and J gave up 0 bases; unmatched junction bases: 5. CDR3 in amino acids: CASSLTGGVASGNTIYF. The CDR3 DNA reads TGTGCCAGCAGTTTGACAGGGGGCGTGGCCTCTGGAAACACCATATATTTT. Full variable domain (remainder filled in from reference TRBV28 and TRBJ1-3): DVKVTQSSRYLVKRTGEKVFLECVQDMDHENMFWYRQDPGLGLRLIYFSYDVKMKEKGDIPEGYSVSREKKERFSLILESASTNQTSMYLCASSLTGGVASGNTIYFGEGSWLTVV.

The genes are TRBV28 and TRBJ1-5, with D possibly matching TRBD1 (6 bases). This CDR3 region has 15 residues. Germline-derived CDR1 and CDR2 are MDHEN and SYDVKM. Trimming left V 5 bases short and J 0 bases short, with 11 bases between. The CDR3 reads CASSITGYSNQPQHF. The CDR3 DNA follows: TGTGCCAGCAGTATTACAGGGTATAGCAATCAGCCCCAGCATTTT.

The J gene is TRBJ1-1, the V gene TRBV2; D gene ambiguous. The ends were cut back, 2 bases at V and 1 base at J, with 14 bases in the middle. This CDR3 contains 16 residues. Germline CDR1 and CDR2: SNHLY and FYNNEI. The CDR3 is CASSETGGFRNTEAFF. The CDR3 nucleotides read TGTGCCAGCAGTGAAACGGGAGGGTTCCGGAACACTGAAGCTTTCTTT.

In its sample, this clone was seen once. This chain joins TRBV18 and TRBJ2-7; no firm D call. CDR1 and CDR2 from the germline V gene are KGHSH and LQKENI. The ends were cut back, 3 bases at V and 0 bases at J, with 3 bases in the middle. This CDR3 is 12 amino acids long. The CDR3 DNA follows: TGTGCCAGCTCACCCGTCTCCTACGAGCAGTACTTC. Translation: CASSPVSYEQYF.

The CDR3 DNA reads TGCAGCTGTCGGGGGGGTCTAGACTATGGCTACACCTTC. Residues: CSCRGGLDYGYTF. The chain uses TRBV29-1 and TRBJ1-2; possible D gene TRBD1, 5 bases. Germline values: CDR1 SQVTM, CDR2 ANQGSEA. This CDR3 spans 13 amino acids. Trimming took 8 bases from V and 3 from J, leaving 16 bases between them.

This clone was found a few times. DNA for the CDR3: TGTGCCTGGAGGAGGCGGGGGGATGGCTACACCTTC. As protein: CAWRRRGDGYTF. The rearrangement joins TRBV30 to TRBJ1-2, with D maybe TRBD1 (5 bases). Germline-derived CDR1 and CDR2 are GTSNPN and SVGIG (reference sequence). Trimming removed 3 bases at V and 6 bases at J, with 11 bases between. The CDR3 runs to 12 residues.